A single T cell receptor (beta chain) is shown here with its context. What it binds is unknown. V shed 6 bases, J shed 8 bases, and the junction held 6 bases outside the gene matches. The CDR3 has 13 residues. Germline CDR1 reads MDHEN; CDR2 reads SYDVKM. These data originate in a study of OX40 agonist ivuxolimab in advanced cancers. Only in-frame clones appear in the TCRdb table, and some are missing; sequencing was by immunoSEQ multiplex PCR. The table shows 80,000 to 95,000 clones, with about 83% occurring only once. Findings and limits, study-wide: Expanded clones tended on average to be more numerous among CD8+ T cells than CD4+.

This chain joins TRBV28 and TRBJ1-2; 10 bases map to TRBD1. Specimen: CD4+ or CD8+ T cells sorted from blood, collected in a trial of the OX40 agonist ivuxolimab. This TCR was recovered from an adult with an advanced solid tumor such as melanoma, head and neck, liver or kidney cancer. Here the CDR3 reads CASSTGQGMGYTF. Written as DNA, the CDR3 is TGTGCCAGCAGCACGGGACAGGGGATGGGCTACACCTTC.